This TCR beta chain was sequenced in a study of beta chain features in type 1 diabetes. Background on the study: The study found patients and healthy donors alike in age, gender and cell yields. Examination spanned over 85,000,000 sorted cells from all samples.

The ends lost 4 bases at V and 2 bases at J; junction bases unmatched: 3. The CDR3 consists of 14 residues. Germline CDR1 and CDR2: LGHNA and YSLEER. Study results and caveats: Naive, central memory and Treg TCRB repertoires appeared more alike in patients than in healthy donors.

The study reverse transcribed the entire isolated RNA, so it sequenced expressed TCRB transcripts. Profiling relied on immunoSEQ multiplex PCR, and the TCRdb table lists in-frame clones only, not all of them. The sample includes roughly 450,000 clones, approximately 10% of them seen just once. As for this clone: What it binds is unknown.

The chain is built from TRBV4-3 and TRBJ2-7; 9 bases agree with TRBD1. This receptor was obtained from a woman younger than 30 in good health. The sample taken for sequencing was naive CD4+ T cells from blood. DNA for the CDR3: TGCGCCAGCAGCCGGAACAGGGGGCCCTACGAGCAGTACTTC. Its translation: CASSRNRGPYEQYF.